Sequencing of this TCR beta chain was carried out in a study of regulatory T cells in long-lasting Graves disease. Study results and caveats: Results may be inaccurate due to the small sample size. Persistent disease samples used TRBV28, TRBJ1-2 and TRBJ2-5 preferentially. Relative to newly diagnosed Graves' patients, persistent ones had lower TCR diversity.

Time point: persistent/refractory GD, antithyroid drugs over 5 years with positive TRAb. The TCR library was made from RNA extracted from PBMCs. This clonotype was detected ten times or more. Its target is not known. Looked up from germline, CDR1 is MDHEN and CDR2 is SYDVKM. The length of the CDR3 is 13 residues. Trimming stripped 3 bases from V and 4 bases from J, with 10 bases between. Arm-PCR with iRepertoire HTBI primers amplified the CDR3 regions for these TCR beta libraries. TCRdb reprocessed the multiplex PCR reads with MiXCR, giving one entry per CDR3 protein. The sample comprises about 290,000 distinct CDR3 sequences, 22% of which are singletons, and more than 50% rests with the top ten.

This sequence originates from a female donor with Graves disease. V usage is TRBV28 and J usage is TRBJ2-7; D gene ambiguous. The specimen comprised peripheral blood mononuclear cells (PBMCs), sampled when the disease was refractory, from a patient treated with antithyroid drugs. The CDR3 DNA follows: TGTGCCAGCAGTTTTTTGGGTGGGTACGAGCAGTACTTC. As protein: CASSFLGGYEQYF. Filled out from reference TRBV28 and TRBJ2-7, the complete variable domain reads DVKVTQSSRYLVKRTGEKVFLECVQDMDHENMFWYRQDPGLGLRLIYFSYDVKMKEKGDIPEGYSVSREKKERFSLILESASTNQTSMYLCASSFLGGYEQYFGPGTRLTVT.